This T cell receptor beta chain was profiled in a study of PD-1 blockade in classical Hodgkin lymphoma. Profiling relied on immunoSEQ multiplex PCR, and the TCRdb table lists in-frame clones only, not all of them. The sample has more than 20,000 clones, around four fifths seen once. The CDR3 contains 16 residues. CDR1 is SGHTS and CDR2 is YDEGEE in the germline V gene. The trim removed 3 bases at V and 4 bases at J, leaving 7 bases unmatched. As for this clone: Antigen: not known.

Each and every patient relapsed after autologous stem cell transplantation, and patients got differing brentuximab vedotin exposure. Notes on the study in general: TCR diversity in CD4+, not CD8+, cells rose significantly by C4D1.

The input for sequencing was peripheral blood mononuclear cells (PBMCs), taken before the second cycle of nivolumab. The receptor comes from a human donor with classical Hodgkin lymphoma. The chain joins TRBV5-8 to TRBJ1-3; 10 bases map to TRBD1. CDR3 protein: CASSSGDRGAGNTIYF. The CDR3 bases are TGTGCCAGCAGCTCAGGGGACAGGGGAGCCGGAAACACCATATATTTT. The full variable domain, with the rest looked up from reference TRBV5-8 and TRBJ1-3, is EAGVTQSPTHLIKTRGQQATLRCSPISGHTSVYWYQQALGLGLQFLLWYDEGEERNRGNFPPRFSGRQFPNYSSELNVNALELEDSALYLCASSSGDRGAGNTIYFGEGSWLTVV.